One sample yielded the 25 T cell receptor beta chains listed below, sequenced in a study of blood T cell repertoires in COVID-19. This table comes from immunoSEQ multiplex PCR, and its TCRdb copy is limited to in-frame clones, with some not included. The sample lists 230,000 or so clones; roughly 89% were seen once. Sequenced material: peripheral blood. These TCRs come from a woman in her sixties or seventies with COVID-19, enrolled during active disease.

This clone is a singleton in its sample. For the CDR3, the DNA is TGTGCCACCAGCAGACTTCCAGGGGGAAATAGCAATCAGCCCCAGCATTTT. Amino acid sequence: CATSRLPGGNSNQPQHF. The V and J genes are TRBV15 and TRBJ1-5, with 7 bases that match TRBD1. This CDR3 contains 17 residues. Germline trimming cut 2 bases from V and 0 bases from J; bases unmatched to any gene: 7. Germline CDR1 LNHNV, CDR2 YYDKDF (reference sequence).

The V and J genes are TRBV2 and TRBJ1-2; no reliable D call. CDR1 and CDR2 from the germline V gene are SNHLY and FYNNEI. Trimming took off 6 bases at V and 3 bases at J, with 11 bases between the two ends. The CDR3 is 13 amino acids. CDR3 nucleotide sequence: TGTGCCAGCAGGATGGGCACAGACTATGGCTACACCTTC. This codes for CASRMGTDYGYTF.

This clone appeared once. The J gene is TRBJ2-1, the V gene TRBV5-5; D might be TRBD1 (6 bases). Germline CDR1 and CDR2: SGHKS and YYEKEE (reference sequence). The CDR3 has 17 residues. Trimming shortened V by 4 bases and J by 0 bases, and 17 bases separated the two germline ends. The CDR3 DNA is TGTGCCAGCAGCCAACCGAGGGGGTCCAGCTCCTACAATGAGCAGTTCTTC. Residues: CASSQPRGSSSYNEQFF.

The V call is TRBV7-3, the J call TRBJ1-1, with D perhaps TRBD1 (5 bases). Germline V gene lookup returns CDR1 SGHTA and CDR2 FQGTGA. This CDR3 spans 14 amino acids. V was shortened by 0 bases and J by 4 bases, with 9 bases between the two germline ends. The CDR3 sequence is CASSLTGVATEAFF. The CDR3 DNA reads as TGTGCCAGCAGCTTAACAGGGGTGGCCACTGAAGCTTTCTTT.

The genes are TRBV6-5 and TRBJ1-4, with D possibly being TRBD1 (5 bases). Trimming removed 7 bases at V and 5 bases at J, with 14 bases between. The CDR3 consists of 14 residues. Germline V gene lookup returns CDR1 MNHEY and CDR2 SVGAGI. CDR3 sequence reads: CASTKRGYNEKLFF. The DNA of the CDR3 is TGTGCCAGCACCAAAAGGGGCTACAATGAAAAACTGTTTTTT.

The CDR3 is CSASPHYGYTF. The CDR3 DNA sequence: TGCAGTGCTAGTCCCCATTATGGCTACACCTTC. This chain joins TRBV20-1 and TRBJ1-2; D ambiguous. The germline CDR1 and CDR2 sequences are DFQATT and SNEGSKA (reference sequence). Trimming left V 3 bases short and J 5 bases short, with 7 bases between. The CDR3 sequence is 11 residues long.

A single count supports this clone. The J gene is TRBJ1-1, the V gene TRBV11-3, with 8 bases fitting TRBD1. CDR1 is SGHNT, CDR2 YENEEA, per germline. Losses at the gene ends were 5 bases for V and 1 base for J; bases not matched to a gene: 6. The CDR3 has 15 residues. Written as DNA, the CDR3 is TGTGCCAGCAGCCCGACAGGGGTAAGGAACACTGAAGCTTTCTTT. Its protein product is CASSPTGVRNTEAFF.

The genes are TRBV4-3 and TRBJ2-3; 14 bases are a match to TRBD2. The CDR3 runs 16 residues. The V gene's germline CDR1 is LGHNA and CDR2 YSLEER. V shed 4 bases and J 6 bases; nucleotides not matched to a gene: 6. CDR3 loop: CASSPGLAGVGDTQYF. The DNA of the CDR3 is TGCGCCAGCAGCCCGGGACTAGCGGGGGTTGGCGATACGCAGTATTTT.

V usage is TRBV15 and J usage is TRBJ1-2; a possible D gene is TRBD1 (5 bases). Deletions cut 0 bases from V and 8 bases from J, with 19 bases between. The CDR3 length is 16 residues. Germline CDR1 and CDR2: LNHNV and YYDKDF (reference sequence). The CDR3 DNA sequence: TGTGCCACCAGCAGAGATCCGGGTGGCAGGGTCGGCGGCTACACCTTC. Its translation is CATSRDPGGRVGGYTF.

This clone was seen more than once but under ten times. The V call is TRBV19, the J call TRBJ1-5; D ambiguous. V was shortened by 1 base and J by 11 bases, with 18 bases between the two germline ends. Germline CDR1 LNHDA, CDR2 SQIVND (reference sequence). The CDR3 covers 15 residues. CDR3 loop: CASSIARSSGVAQHF. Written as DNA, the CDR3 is TGTGCCAGTAGTATAGCACGGTCGTCCGGGGTGGCCCAGCATTTT.

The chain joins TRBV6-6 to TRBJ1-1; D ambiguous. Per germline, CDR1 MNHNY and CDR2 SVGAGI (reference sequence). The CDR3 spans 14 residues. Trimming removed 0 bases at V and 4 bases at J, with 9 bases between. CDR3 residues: CASSYSGGTTEAFF. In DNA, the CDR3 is TGTGCCAGCAGTTACTCCGGCGGAACCACTGAAGCTTTCTTT.

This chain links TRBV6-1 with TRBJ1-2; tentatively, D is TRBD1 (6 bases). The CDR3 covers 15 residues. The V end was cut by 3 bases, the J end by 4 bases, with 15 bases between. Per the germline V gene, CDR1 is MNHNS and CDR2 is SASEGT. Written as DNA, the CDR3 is TGTGCCAGCAGTGACAACCCGGACAGAGGCTATGGCTACACCTTC. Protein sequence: CASSDNPDRGYGYTF.

CDR3 DNA: TGTGCCAGCAGTCAAGGGGCGGGGGAAGGGGAGCAGTACTTC. Residues: CASSQGAGEGEQYF. The rearrangement links TRBV11-3 to TRBJ2-7; TRBD2 matches 7 bases. CDR1 SGHNT and CDR2 YENEEA come from the germline V gene. Trimming removed 6 bases from V and 7 bases from J; junction bases left unmatched: 12. The CDR3 length is 14 residues.

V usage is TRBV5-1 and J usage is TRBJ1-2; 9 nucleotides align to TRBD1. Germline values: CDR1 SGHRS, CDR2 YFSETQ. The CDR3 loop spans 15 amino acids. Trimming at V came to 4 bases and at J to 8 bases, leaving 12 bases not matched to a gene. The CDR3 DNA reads TGCGCCAGCAGCGCGACAACAGGGGGCGCGTACGGCTACACCTTC. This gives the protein CASSATTGGAYGYTF.

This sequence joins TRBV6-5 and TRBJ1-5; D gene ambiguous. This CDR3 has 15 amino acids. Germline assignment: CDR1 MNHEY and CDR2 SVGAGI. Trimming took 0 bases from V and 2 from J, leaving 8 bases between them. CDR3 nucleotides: TGTGCCAGCAGTTACTCATACAAAGGCAATCAGCCCCAGCATTTT. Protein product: CASSYSYKGNQPQHF.

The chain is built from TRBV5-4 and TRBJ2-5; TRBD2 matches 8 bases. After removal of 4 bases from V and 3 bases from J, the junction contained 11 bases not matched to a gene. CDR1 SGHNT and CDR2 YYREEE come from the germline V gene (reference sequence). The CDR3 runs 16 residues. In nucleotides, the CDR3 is TGTGCCAGCAGCCTACCTTCGCGGGAGGTTGAAGAGACCCAGTACTTC. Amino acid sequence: CASSLPSREVEETQYF.

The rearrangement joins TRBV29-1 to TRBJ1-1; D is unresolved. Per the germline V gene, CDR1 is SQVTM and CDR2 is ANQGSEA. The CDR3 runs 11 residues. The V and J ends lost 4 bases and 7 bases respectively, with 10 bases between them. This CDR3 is CSVVPRLEAFF. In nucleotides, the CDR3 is TGCAGCGTTGTTCCCAGACTTGAAGCTTTCTTT.

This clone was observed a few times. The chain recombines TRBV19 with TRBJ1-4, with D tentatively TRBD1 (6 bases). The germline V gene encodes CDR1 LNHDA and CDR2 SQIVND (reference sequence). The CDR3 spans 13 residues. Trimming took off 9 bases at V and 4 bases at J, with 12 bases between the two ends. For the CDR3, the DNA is TGTGCCAGCAGCCGGACAGTTAATGAAAAACTGTTTTTT. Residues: CASSRTVNEKLFF.

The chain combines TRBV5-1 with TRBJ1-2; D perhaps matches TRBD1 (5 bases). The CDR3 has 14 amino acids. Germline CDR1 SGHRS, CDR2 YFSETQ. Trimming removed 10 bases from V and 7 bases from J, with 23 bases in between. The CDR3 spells CASREWRRVGGYTF. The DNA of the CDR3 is TGCGCCTCCCGAGAATGGCGCAGGGTCGGTGGCTACACCTTC.

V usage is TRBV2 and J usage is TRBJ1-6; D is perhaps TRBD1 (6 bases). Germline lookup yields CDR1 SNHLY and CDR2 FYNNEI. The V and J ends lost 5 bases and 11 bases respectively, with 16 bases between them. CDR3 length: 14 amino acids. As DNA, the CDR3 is TGTGCCAGCAGTTTGACAGGCGTGCGAGCACCCCTCCACTTT. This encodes CASSLTGVRAPLHF. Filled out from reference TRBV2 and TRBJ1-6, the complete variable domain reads EPEVTQTPSHQVTQMGQEVILRCVPISNHLYFYWYRQILGQKVEFLVSFYNNEISEKSEIFDDQFSVERPDGSNFTLKIRSTKLEDSAMYFCASSLTGVRAPLHFGNGTRLTVT.

CDR3 residues: CASSDEGRSYGYTF. The DNA of the CDR3 is TGTGCCAGCAGTGATGAGGGCAGAAGCTATGGCTACACCTTC. V gene TRBV6-1 combines with J gene TRBJ1-2; D gene unclear. V was cut by 3 bases and J by 4 bases, with 12 bases left in between. The CDR3 sequence is 14 residues long. Germline V gene data show CDR1 as MNHNS and CDR2 as SASEGT.

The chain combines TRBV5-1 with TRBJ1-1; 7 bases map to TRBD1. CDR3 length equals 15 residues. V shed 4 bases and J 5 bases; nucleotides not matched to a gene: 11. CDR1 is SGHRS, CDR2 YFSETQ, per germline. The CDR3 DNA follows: TGCGCCAGCAGCCAAGCCACACAGGGGCGTACTGAAGCTTTCTTT. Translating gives CASSQATQGRTEAFF.

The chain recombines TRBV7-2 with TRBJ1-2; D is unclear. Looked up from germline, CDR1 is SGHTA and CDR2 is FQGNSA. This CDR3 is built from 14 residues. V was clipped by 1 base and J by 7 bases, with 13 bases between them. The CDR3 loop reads CASSLEEALGGYTF. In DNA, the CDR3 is TGTGCCAGCAGCTTAGAGGAAGCCCTAGGTGGCTACACCTTC.

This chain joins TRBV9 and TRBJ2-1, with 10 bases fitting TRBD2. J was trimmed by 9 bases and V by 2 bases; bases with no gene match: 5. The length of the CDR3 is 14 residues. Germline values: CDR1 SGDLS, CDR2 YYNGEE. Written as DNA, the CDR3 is TGTGCCAGCAGCGTTAGCGGGGGGCGTATTGAGCAGTTCTTC. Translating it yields CASSVSGGRIEQFF.

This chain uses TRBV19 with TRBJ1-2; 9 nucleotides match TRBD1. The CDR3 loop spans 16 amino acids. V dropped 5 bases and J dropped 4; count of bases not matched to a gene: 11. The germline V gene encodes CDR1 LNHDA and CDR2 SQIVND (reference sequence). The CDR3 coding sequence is TGTGCCAGTAGTGAAACCGGACAGGGGCCCCGCTATGGCTACACCTTC. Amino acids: CASSETGQGPRYGYTF. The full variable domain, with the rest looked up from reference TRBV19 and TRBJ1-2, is DGGITQSPKYLFRKEGQNVTLSCEQNLNHDAMYWYRQDPGQGLRLIYYSQIVNDFQKGDIAEGYSVSREKKESFPLTVTSAQKNPTAFYLCASSETGQGPRYGYTFGSGTRLTVV.